This note documents a single TCR beta chain sequence. Antigen unknown. This sample was included in a study of T-cell reconstitution after alpha-beta-depleted transplantation in children. Whole-study results and caveats: T-cell counts and diversity at one year following transplant were attributed mainly to newly produced T cells. In some patients, recipient T cells and intrathymic progenitors surviving conditioning explained high day-60 diversity. There were reportedly several hundred expanded graft clones from which alpha-beta T cells came about two months after transplant.

The authors prepared the TCRbeta library with unique molecular identifiers. From the PCR reads, TCRdb called clonotypes with MiXCR, one entry per CDR3 protein. There are over 80,000 distinct CDR3 sequences in the sample; roughly a quarter occur only once, and about 20% lies in the top ten. The specimen was PBMCs, collected before TCRalphabeta/CD19-depleted stem cell transplant. The sequence came from a boy younger than 10 with acute lymphoblastic leukemia, due to receive a stem cell transplant.

CDR3 sequence reads: CSVTIHNEQFF. CDR3 sequence (DNA): TGCAGCGTTACCATACACAATGAGCAGTTCTTC. V usage is TRBV29-1 and J usage is TRBJ2-1; D call uncertain. The CDR3 consists of 11 residues. Germline-derived CDR1 and CDR2 are SQVTM and ANQGSEA. V lost 5 bases to trimming and J lost 5 bases, with 7 bases between them.